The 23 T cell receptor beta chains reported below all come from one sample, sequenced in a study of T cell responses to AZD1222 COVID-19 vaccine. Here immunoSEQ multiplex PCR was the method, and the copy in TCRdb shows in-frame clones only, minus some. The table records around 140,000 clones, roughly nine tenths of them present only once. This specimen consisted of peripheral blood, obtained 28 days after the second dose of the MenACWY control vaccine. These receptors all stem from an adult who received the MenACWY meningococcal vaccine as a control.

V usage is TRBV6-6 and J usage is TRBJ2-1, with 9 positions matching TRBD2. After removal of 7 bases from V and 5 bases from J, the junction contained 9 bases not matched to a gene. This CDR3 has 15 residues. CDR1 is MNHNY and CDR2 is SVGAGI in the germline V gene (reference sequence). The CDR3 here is CASNLGGGGHNEQFF. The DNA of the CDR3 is TGTGCCAGCAATCTCGGCGGGGGGGGGCACAATGAGCAGTTCTTC.

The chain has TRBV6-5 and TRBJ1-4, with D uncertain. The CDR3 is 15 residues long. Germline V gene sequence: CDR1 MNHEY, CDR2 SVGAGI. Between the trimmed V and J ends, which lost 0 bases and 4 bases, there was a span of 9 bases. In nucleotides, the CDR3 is TGTGCCAGCAGTTACTCTGGGGTTTATAATGAAAAACTGTTTTTT. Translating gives CASSYSGVYNEKLFF.

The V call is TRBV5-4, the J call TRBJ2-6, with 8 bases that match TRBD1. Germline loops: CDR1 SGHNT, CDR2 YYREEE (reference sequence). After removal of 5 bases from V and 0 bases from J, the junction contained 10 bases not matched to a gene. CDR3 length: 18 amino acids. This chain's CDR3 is CASRTAGTGTSGANVLTF. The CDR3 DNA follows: TGTGCCAGCAGAACCGCCGGGACAGGCACCTCTGGGGCCAACGTCCTGACTTTC.

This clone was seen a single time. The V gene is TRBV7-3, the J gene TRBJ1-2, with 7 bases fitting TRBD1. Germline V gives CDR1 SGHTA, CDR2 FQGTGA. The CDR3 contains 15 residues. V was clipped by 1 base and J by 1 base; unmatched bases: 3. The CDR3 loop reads CASSLRGGGNYGYTF. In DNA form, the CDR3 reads TGTGCCAGCAGCTTAAGAGGGGGCGGTAACTATGGCTACACCTTC.

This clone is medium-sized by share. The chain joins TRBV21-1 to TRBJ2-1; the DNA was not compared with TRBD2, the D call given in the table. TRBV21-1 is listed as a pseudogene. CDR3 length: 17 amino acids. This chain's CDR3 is CASSIKPPGLRGNEQFF. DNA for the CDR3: TGTGCCAGCAGCATCAAGCCGCCGGGTTTGCGGGGCAATGAGCAGTTCTTC.

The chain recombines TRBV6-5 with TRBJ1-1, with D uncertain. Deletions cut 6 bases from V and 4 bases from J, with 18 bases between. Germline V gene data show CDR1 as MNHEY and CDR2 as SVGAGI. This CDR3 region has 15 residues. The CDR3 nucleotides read TGTGCCAGCAGCTTGGTTGGCGGGTCTGGCACTGAAGCTTTCTTT. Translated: CASSLVGGSGTEAFF.

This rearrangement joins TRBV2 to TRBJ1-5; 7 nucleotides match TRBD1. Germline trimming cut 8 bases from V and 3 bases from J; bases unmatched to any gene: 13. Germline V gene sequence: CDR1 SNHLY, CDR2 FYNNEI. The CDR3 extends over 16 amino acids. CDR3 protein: CASGTRQGPHNQPQHF. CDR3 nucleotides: TGTGCCAGCGGAACCCGACAGGGCCCACACAATCAGCCCCAGCATTTT.

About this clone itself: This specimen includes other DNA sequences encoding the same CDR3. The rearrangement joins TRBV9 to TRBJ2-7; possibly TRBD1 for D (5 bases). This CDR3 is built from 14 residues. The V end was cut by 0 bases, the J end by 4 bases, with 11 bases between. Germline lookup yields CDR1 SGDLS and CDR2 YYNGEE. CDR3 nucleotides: TGTGCCAGCAGCGTAGGGCAGGGCGCGTACGAGCAGTACTTC. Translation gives CASSVGQGAYEQYF.

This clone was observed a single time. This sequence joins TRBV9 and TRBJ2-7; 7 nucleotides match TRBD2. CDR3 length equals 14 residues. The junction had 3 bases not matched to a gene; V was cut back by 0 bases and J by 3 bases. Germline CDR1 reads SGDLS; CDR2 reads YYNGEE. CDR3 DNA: TGTGCCAGCAGCGTAGAGGAGCGGGGCTACGAGCAGTACTTC. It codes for CASSVEERGYEQYF.

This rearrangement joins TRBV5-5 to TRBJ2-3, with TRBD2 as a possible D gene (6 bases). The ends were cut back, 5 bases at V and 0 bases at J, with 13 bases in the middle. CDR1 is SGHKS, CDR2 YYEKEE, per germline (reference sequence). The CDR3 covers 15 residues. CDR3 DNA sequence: TGTGCCAGCAGACTCCTAGCGAGTAGCACAGATACGCAGTATTTT. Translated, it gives CASRLLASSTDTQYF. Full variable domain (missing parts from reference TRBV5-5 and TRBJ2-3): DAGVTQSPTHLIKTRGQQVTLRCSPISGHKSVSWYQQVLGQGPQFIFQYYEKEERGRGNFPDRFSARQFPNYSSELNVNALLLGDSALYLCASRLLASSTDTQYFGPGTRLTVL.

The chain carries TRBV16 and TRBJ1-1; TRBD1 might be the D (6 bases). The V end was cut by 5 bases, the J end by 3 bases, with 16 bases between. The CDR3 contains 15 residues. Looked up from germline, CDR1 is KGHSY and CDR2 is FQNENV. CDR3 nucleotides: TGTGCCAGCAGCAAACCCGAGACAGGCCACACTGAAGCTTTCTTT. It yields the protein CASSKPETGHTEAFF.

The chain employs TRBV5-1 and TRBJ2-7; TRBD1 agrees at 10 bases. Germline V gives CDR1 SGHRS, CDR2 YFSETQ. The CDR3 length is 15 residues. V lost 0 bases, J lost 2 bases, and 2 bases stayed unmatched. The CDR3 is CASSLGGTGAYEQYF. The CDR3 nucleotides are TGCGCCAGCAGCTTGGGAGGGACAGGGGCCTACGAGCAGTACTTC.

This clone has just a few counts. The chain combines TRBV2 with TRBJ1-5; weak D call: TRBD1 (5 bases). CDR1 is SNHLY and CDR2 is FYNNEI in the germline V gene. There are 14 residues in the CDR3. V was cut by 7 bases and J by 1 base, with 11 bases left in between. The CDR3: CASMAGRSNQPQHF. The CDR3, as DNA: TGTGCCAGCATGGCAGGGAGAAGCAATCAGCCCCAGCATTTT.

The CDR3 here is CASSTGTLQGWNYGYTF. Here the CDR3 DNA reads TGTGCCAGCAGCACCGGGACGCTCCAGGGTTGGAACTATGGCTACACCTTC. The gene calls are TRBV5-5 and TRBJ1-2; tentative D call: TRBD1 (5 bases). The CDR3 runs to 17 residues. The germline gives CDR1 SGHKS, CDR2 YYEKEE (reference sequence). The V end lost 4 bases, the J end lost 2 bases, and 21 bases lay between the germline ends.

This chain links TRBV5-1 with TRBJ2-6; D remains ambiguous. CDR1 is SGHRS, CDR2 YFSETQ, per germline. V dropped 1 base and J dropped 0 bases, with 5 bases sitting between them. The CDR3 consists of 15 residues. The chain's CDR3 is CASSLISSGANVLTF. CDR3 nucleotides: TGCGCCAGCAGCTTGATCAGCTCTGGGGCCAACGTCCTGACTTTC.

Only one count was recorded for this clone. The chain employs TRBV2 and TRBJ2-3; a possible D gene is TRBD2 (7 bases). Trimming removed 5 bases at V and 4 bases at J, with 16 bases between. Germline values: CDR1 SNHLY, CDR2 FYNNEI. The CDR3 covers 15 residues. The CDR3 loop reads CASSTSWGGADTQYF. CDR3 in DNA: TGTGCCAGCAGTACCTCCTGGGGGGGCGCAGATACGCAGTATTTT.

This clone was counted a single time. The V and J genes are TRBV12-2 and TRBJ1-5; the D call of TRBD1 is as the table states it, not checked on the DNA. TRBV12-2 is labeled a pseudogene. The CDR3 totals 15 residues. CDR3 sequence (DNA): TGTGCAAGTCGCTTACCGGGACAGGGCAATCAGCCCCAGCATTTT. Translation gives CASRLPGQGNQPQHF.

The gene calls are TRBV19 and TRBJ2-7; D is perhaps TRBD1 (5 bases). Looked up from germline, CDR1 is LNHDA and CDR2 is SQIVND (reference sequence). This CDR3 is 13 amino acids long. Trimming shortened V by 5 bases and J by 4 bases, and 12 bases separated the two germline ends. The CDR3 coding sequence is TGTGCCAGTAGTCCCGACAGCTCATACGAGCAGTACTTC. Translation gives CASSPDSSYEQYF.

The chain's CDR3 is CASSGTSTETQYF. The DNA for the CDR3 is TGTGCCAGCTCGGGGACTAGCACAGAGACCCAGTACTTC. The rearrangement uses TRBV19 and TRBJ2-5; TRBD2 agrees at 9 bases. Germline CDR1 reads LNHDA; CDR2 reads SQIVND (reference sequence). The CDR3 runs 13 residues. Unmatched junction bases numbered 6, after V lost 9 bases and J lost 4 bases.

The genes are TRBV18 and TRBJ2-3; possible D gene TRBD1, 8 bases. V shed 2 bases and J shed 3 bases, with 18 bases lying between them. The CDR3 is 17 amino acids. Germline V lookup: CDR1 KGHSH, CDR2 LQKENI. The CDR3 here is CASSPFETGEGTDTQYF. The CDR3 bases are TGTGCCAGCTCACCATTCGAGACAGGGGAGGGGACAGATACGCAGTATTTT.

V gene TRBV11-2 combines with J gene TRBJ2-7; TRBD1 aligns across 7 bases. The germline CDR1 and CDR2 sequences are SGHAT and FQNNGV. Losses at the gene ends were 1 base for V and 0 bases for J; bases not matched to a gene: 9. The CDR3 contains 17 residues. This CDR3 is CASSLGFGQAFSYEQYF. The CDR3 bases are TGTGCCAGCAGCTTAGGCTTTGGACAGGCGTTCTCCTACGAGCAGTACTTC.

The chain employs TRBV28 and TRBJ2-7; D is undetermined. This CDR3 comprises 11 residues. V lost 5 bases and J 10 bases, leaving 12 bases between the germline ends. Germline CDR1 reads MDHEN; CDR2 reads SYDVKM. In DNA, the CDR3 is TGTGCCAGCAGTCCCGGAACCAACCAGTACTTC. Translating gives CASSPGTNQYF. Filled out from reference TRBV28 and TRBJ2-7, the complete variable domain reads DVKVTQSSRYLVKRTGEKVFLECVQDMDHENMFWYRQDPGLGLRLIYFSYDVKMKEKGDIPEGYSVSREKKERFSLILESASTNQTSMYLCASSPGTNQYFGPGTRLTVT.

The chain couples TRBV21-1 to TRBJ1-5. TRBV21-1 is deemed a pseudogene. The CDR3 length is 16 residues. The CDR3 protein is CASRSYGGSNNQPQHF. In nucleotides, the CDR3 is TGTGCCAGCAGGAGTTACGGGGGGAGTAACAATCAGCCCCAGCATTTT.